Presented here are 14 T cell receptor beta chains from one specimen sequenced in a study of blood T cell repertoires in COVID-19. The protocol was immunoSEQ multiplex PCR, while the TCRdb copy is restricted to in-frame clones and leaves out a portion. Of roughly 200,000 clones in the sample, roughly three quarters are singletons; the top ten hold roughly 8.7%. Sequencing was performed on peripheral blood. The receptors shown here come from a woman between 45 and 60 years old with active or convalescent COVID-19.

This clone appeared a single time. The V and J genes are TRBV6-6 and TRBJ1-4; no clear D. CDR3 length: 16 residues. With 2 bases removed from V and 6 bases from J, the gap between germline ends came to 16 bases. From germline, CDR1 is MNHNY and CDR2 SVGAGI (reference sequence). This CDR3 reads CASSYRTISSDEKLFF. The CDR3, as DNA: TGTGCCAGCAGTTACCGTACTATTTCCTCGGATGAAAAACTGTTTTTT.

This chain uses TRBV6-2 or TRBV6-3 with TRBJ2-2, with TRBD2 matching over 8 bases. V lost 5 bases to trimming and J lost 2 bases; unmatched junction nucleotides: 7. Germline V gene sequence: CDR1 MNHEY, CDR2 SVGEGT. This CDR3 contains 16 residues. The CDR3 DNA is TGTGCCAGCAGTCTTAGCGGGATTCGTAACACCGGGGAGCTGTTTTTT. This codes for CASSLSGIRNTGELFF.

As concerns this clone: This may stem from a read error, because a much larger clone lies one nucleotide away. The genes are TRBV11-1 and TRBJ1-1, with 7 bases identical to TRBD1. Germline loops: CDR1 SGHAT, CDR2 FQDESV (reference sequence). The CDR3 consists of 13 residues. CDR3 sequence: CASSLDRDTEAFF. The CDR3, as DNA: TGTGCCAGCAGTTTAGACAGGGACACTGAAGCTTTCTTT. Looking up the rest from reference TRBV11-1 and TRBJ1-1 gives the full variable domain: EAEVAQSPRYKITEKSQAVAFWCDPISGHATLYWYRQILGQGPELLVQFQDESVVDDSQLPKDRFSAERLKGVDSTLKIQPAELGDSAMYLCASSLDRDTEAFFGQGTRLTVV.

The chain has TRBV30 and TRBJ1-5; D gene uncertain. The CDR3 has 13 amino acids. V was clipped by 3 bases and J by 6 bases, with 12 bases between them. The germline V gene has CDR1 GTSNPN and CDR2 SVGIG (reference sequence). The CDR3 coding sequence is TGTGCCTGGAGCGGAGATCTGGCTCAGCCCCAGCATTTT. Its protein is CAWSGDLAQPQHF.

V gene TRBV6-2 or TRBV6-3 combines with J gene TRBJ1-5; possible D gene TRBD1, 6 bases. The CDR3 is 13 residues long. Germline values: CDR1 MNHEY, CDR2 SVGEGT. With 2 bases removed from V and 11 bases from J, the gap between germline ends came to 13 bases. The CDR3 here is CASSYGGSVSQHF. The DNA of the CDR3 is TGTGCCAGCAGTTACGGGGGCAGTGTGTCCCAGCATTTT.

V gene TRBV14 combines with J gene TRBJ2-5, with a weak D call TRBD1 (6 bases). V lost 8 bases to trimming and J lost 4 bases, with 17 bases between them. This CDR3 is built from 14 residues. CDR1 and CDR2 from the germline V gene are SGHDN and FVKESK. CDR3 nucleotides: TGTGCCAGCGGGAGTAGTGGCAGGGGAGAGACCCAGTACTTC. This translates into CASGSSGRGETQYF. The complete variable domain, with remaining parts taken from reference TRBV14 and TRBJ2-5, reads EAGVTQFPSHSVIEKGQTVTLRCDPISGHDNLYWYRRVMGKEIKFLLHFVKESKQDESGMPNNRFLAERTGGTYSTLKVQPAELEDSGVYFCASGSSGRGETQYFGPGTRLLVL.

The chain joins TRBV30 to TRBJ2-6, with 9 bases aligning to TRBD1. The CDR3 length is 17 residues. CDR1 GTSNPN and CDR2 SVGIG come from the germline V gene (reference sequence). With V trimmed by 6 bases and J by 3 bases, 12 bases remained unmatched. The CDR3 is CACSRDRAPFGANVLTF. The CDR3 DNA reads TGTGCCTGCAGCCGGGACAGGGCCCCCTTTGGGGCCAACGTCCTGACTTTC.

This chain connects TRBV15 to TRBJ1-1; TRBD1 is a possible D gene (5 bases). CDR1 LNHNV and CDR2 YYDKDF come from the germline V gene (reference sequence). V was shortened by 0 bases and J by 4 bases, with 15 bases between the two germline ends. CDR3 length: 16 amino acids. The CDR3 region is CATSRDRAGIFTEAFF. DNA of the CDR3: TGTGCCACCAGCAGAGATAGGGCAGGGATATTCACTGAAGCTTTCTTT.

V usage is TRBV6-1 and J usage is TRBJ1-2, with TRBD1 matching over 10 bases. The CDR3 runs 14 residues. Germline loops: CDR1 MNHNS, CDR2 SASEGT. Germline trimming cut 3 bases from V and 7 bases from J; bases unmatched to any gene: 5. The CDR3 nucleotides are TGTGCCAGCAGTGACGACAGGGGGCTTAGTGGCTACACCTTC. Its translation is CASSDDRGLSGYTF.

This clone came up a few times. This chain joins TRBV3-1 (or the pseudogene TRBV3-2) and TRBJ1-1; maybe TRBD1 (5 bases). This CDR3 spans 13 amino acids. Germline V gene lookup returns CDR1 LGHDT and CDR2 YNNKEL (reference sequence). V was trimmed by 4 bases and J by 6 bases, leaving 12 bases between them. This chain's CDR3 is CASSLRAGPEAFF. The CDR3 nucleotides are TGTGCCAGCAGCCTCCGGGCGGGACCTGAAGCTTTCTTT.

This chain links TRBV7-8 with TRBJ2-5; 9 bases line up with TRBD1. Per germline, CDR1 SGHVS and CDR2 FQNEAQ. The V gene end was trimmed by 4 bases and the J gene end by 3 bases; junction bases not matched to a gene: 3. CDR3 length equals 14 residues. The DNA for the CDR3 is TGTGCCAGCAGCTCCTGGACAGGGGAAGAGACCCAGTACTTC. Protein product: CASSSWTGEETQYF.

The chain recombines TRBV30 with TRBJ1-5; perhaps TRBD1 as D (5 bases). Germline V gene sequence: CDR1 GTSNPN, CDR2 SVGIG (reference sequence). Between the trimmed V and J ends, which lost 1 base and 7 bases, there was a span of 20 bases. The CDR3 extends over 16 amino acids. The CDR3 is CAWSAPGLPGGQPQHF. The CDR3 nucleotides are TGTGCCTGGAGTGCCCCGGGACTCCCTGGAGGACAGCCCCAGCATTTT.

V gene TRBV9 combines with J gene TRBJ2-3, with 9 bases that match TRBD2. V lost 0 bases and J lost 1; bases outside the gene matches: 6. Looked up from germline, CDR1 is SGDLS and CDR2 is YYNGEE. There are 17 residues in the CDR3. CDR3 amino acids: CASSVVAGVGGTDTQYF. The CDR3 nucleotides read TGTGCCAGCAGCGTAGTAGCGGGGGTTGGAGGCACAGATACGCAGTATTTT. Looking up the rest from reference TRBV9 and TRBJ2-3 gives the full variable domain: DSGVTQTPKHLITATGQRVTLRCSPRSGDLSVYWYQQSLDQGLQFLIQYYNGEERAKGNILERFSAQQFPDLHSELNLSSLELGDSALYFCASSVVAGVGGTDTQYFGPGTRLTVL.

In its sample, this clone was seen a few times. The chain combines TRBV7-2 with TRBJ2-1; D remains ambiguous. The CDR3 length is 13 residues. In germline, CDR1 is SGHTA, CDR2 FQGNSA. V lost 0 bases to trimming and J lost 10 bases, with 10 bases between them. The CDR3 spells CASSLAPLREQFF. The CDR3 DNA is TGTGCCAGCAGCTTAGCGCCCCTCAGAGAGCAGTTCTTC.